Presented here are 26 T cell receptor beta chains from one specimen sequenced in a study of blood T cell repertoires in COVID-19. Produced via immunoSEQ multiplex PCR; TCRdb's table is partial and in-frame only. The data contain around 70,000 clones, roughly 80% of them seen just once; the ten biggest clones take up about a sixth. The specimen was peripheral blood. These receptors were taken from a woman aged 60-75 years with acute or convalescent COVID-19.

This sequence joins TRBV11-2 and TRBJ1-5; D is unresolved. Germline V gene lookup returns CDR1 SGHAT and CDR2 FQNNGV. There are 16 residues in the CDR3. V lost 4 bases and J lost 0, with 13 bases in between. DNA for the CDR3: TGTGCCAGCAGCTCTGACACCACCCCTAGCAATCAGCCCCAGCATTTT. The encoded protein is CASSSDTTPSNQPQHF.

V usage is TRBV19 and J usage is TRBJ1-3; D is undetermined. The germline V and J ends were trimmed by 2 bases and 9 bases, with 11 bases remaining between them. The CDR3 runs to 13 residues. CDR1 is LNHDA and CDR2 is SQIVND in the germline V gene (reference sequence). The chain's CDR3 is CASSISEDSTIYF. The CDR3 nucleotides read TGTGCCAGTAGTATATCGGAAGACTCCACCATATATTTT.

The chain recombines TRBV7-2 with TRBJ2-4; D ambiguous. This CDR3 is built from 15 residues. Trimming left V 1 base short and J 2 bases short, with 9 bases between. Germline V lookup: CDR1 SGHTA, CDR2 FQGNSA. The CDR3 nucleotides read TGTGCCAGCAGCTTAGATGCAGGAACCAAAAACATTCAGTACTTC. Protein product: CASSLDAGTKNIQYF.

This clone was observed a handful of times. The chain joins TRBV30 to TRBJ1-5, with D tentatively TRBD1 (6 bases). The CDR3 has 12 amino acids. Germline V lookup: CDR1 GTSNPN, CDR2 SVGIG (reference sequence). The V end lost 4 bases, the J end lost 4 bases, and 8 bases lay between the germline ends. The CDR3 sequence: CAWNQGNQPQHF. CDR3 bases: TGTGCCTGGAACCAGGGGAATCAGCCCCAGCATTTT.

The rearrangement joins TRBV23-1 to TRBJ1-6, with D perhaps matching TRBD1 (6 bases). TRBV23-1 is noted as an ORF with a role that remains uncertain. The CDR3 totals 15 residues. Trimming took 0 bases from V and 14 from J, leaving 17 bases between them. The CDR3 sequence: CASSQSSRGFLTLHF. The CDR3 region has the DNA TGCGCCAGCAGTCAATCGTCCAGGGGATTTCTGACCCTCCACTTT.

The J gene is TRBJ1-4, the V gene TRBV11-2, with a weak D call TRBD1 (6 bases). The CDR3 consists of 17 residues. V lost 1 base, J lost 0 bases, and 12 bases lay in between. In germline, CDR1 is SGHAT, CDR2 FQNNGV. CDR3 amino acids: CASSLARGGATNEKLFF. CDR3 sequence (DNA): TGTGCCAGCAGCTTAGCCCGAGGGGGGGCAACTAATGAAAAACTGTTTTTT. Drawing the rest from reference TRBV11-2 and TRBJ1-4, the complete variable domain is EAGVAQSPRYKIIEKRQSVAFWCNPISGHATLYWYQQILGQGPKLLIQFQNNGVVDDSQLPKDRFSAERLKGVDSTLKIQPAKLEDSAVYLCASSLARGGATNEKLFFGSGTQLSVL.

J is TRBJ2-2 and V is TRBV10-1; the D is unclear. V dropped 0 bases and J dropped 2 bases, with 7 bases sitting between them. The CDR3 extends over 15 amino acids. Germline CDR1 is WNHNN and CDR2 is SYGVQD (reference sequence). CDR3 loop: CASSESGRNTGELFF. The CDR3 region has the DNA TGCGCCAGCAGTGAGTCGGGCAGAAACACCGGGGAGCTGTTTTTT.

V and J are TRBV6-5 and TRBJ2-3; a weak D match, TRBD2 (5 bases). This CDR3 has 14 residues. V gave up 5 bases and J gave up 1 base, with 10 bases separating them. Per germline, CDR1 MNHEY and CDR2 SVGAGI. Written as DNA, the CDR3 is TGTGCCAGCAGTAAGGACTTTGGCACAGATACGCAGTATTTT. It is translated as CASSKDFGTDTQYF.

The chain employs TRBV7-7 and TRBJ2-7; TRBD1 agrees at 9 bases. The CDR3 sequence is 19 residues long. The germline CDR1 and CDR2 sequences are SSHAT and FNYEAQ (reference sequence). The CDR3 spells CASSLVASVDRGDSYEQYV. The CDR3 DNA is TGTGCTAGCAGCTTAGTAGCTAGCGTCGACAGGGGGGACTCCTACGAGCAGTACGTC.

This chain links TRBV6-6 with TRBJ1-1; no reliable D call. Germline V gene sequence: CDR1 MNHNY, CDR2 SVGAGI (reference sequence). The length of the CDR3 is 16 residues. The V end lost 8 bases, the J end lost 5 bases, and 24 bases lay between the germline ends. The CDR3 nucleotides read TGTGCCAGCTTGTCCGCCCCCCTCTGGAGGGAGACTGAAGCTTTCTTT. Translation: CASLSAPLWRETEAFF.

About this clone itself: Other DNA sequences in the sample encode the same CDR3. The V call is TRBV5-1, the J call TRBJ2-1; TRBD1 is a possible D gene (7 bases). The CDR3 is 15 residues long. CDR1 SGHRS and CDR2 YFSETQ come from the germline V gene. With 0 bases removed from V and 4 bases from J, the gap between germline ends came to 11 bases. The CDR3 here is CASSLGQGGYNEQFF. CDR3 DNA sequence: TGCGCCAGCAGCTTGGGACAGGGAGGATACAATGAGCAGTTCTTC.

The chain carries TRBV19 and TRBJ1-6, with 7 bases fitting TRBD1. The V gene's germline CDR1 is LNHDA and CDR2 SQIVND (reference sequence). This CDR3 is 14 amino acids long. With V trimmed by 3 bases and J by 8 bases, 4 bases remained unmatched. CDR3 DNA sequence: TGTGCCAGTAGTATGTTCAGGGGGGATTCACCCCTCCACTTT. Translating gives CASSMFRGDSPLHF.

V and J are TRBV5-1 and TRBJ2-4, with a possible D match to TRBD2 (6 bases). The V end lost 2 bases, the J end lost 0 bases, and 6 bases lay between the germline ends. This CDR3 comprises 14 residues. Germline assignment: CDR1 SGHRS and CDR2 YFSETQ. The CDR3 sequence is CASSFGRAKNIQYF. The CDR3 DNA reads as TGCGCCAGCAGCTTCGGGAGAGCCAAAAACATTCAGTACTTC.

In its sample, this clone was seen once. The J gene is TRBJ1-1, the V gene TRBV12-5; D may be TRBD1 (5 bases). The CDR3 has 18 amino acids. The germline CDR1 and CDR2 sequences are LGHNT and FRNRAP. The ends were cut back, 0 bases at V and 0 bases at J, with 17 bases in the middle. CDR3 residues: CASGLVLGREGMNTEAFF. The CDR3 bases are TGTGCTAGTGGTTTGGTACTGGGCAGGGAGGGGATGAACACTGAAGCTTTCTTT.

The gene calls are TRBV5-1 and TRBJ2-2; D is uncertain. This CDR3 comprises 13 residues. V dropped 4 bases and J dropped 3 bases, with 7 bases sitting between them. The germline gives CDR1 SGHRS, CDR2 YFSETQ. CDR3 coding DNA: TGCGCCAGCAGCGAGGTGGACACCGGGGAGCTGTTTTTT. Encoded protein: CASSEVDTGELFF. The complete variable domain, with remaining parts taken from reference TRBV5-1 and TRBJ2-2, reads KAGVTQTPRYLIKTRGQQVTLSCSPISGHRSVSWYQQTPGQGLQFLFEYFSETQRNKGNFPGRFSGRQFSNSRSEMNVSTLELGDSALYLCASSEVDTGELFFGEGSRLTVL.

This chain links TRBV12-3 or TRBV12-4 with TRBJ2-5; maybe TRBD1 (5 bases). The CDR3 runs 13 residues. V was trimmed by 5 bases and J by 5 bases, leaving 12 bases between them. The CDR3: CASSARVGETQYF. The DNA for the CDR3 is TGTGCCAGCAGTGCCAGGGTAGGGGAGACCCAGTACTTC.

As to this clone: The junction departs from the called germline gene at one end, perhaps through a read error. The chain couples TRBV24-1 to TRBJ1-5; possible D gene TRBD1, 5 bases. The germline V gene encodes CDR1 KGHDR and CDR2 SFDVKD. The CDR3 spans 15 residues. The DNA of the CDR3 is TGTGCCACCAGTGATTTGTCCAGGGAGGATCAGCTCCAGCATTTT. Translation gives CATSDLSREDQLQHF.

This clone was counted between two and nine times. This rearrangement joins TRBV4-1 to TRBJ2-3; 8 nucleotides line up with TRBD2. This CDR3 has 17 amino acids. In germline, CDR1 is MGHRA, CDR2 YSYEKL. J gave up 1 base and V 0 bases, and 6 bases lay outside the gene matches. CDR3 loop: CASSQDPGGRGTDTQYF. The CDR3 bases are TGCGCCAGCAGCCAAGATCCGGGGGGGCGGGGCACAGATACGCAGTATTTT.

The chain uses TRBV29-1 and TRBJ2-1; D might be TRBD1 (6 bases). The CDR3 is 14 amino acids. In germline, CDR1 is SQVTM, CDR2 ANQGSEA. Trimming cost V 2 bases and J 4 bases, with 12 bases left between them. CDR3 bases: TGCAGCGTTGAAACCAGGGGCGGTTACAATGAGCAGTTCTTC. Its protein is CSVETRGGYNEQFF.

The CDR3 loop reads CASSRLVGAFF. The CDR3 region has the DNA TGTGCCAGCAGCCGGTTAGTCGGGGCTTTCTTT. V usage is TRBV28 and J usage is TRBJ1-1, with unresolved D. CDR1 is MDHEN and CDR2 is SYDVKM in the germline V gene. The CDR3 extends over 11 amino acids. Deletions cut 6 bases from V and 11 bases from J, with 13 bases between.

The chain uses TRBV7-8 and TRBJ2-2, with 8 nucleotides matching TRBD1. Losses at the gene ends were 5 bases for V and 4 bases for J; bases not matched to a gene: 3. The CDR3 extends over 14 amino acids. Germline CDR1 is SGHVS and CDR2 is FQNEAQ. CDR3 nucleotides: TGTGCCAGCAGCCTGGACAGGGCCACCGGGGAGCTGTTTTTT. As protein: CASSLDRATGELFF.

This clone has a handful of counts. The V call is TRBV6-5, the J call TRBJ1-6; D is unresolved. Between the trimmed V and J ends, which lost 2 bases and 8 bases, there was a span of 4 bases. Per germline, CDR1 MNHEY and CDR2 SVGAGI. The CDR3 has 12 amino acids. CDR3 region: CASSYGHSPLHF. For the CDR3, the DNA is TGTGCCAGCAGTTACGGGCATTCACCCCTCCACTTT.

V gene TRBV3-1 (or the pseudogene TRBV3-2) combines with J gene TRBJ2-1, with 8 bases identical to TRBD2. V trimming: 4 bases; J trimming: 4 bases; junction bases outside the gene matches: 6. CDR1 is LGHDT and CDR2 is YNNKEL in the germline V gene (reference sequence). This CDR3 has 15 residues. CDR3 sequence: CASSPRGGPYNEQFF. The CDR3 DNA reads TGTGCCAGCAGCCCCCGGGGGGGCCCGTACAATGAGCAGTTCTTC.

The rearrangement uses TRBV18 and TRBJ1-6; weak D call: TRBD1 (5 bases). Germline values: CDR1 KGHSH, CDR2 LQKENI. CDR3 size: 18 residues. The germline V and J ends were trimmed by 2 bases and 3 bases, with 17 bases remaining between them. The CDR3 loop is CASSPLIRQGGYNSPLHF. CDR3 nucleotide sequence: TGTGCCAGCTCACCATTAATCCGGCAGGGAGGCTATAATTCACCCCTCCACTTT.

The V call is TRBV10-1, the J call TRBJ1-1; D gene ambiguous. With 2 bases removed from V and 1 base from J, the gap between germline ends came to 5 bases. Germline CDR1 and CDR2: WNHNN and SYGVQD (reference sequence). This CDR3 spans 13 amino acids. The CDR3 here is CASSEERNTEAFF. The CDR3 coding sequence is TGCGCCAGCAGTGAGGAGCGGAACACTGAAGCTTTCTTT.

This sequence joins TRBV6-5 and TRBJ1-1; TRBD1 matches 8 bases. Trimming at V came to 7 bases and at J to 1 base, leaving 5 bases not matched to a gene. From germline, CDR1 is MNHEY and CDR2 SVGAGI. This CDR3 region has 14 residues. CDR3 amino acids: CASTPGGGNTEAFF. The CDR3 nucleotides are TGTGCCAGCACCCCAGGGGGCGGGAACACTGAAGCTTTCTTT.